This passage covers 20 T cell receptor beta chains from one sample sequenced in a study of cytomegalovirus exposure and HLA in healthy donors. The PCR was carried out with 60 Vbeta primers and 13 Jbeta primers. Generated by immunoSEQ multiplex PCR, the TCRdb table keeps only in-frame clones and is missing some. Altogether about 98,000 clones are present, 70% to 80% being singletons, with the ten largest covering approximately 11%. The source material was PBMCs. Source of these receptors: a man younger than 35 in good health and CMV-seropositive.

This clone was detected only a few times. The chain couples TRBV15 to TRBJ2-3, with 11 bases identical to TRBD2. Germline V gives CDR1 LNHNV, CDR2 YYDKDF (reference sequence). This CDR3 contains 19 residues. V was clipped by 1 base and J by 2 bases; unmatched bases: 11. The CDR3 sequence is CATSRALAGALINTDTQYF. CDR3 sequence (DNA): TGTGCCACCAGCAGAGCACTAGCGGGGGCCCTTATTAACACAGATACGCAGTATTTT.

The CDR3 loop reads CASSLSSGTIPNEQFF. The CDR3 DNA follows: TGTGCCAGCAGCTTATCTAGCGGGACAATACCCAATGAGCAGTTCTTC. This chain uses TRBV7-9 with TRBJ2-1; 9 bases fit TRBD2. CDR3 length equals 16 residues. Per germline, CDR1 SEHNR and CDR2 FQNEAQ (reference sequence). V dropped 2 bases and J dropped 6; count of bases not matched to a gene: 8.

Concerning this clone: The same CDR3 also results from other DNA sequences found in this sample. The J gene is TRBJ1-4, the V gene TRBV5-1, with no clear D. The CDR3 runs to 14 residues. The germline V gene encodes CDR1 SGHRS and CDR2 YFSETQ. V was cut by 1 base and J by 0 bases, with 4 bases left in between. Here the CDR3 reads CASSLSATNEKLFF. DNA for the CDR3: TGCGCCAGCAGCTTGTCAGCAACTAATGAAAAACTGTTTTTT.

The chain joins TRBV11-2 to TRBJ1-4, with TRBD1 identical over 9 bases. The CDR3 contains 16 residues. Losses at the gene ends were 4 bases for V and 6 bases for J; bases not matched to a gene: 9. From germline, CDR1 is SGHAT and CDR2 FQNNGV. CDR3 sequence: CASSSLQGALDEKLFF. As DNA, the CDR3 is TGTGCCAGCAGCTCTTTACAGGGGGCCTTAGATGAAAAACTGTTTTTT.

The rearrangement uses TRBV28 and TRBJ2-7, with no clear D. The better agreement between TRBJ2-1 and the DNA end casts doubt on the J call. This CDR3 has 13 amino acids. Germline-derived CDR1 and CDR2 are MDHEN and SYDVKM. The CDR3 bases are TGTGCCAGCAGCCCCCAGGTATACAATGAGCAGTTCTTC. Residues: CASSPQVYNEQFF.

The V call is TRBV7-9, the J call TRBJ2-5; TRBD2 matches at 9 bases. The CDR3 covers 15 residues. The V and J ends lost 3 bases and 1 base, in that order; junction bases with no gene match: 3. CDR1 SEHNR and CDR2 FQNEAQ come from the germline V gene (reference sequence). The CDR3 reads CASSLSGGTQETQYF. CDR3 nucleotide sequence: TGTGCCAGCAGCTTGAGCGGGGGGACCCAAGAGACCCAGTACTTC.

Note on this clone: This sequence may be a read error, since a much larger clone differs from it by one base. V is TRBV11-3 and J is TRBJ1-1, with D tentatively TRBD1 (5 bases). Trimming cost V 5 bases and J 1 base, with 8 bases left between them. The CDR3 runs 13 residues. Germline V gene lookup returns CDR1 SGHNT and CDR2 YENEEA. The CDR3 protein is CASSPQGNTEAFF. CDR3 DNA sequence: TGTGCCAGCAGCCCCCAGGGGAACACTGAAGCTTTCTTT.

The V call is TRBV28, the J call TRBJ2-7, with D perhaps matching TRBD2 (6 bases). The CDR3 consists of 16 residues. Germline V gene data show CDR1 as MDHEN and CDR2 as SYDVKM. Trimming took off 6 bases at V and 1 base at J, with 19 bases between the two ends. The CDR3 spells CASSPYWGAGSYEQYF. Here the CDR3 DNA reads TGTGCCAGCAGCCCATATTGGGGCGCGGGATCCTACGAGCAGTACTTC.

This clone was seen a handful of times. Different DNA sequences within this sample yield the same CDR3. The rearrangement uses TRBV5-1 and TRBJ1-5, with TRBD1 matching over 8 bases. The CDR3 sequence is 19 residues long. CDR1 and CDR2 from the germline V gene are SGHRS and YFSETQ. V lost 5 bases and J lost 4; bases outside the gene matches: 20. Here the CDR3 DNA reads TGCGCCAGCAGGTTGCCTCCGGACAGGGAAATTCGTGGAAATCAGCCCCAGCATTTT. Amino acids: CASRLPPDREIRGNQPQHF. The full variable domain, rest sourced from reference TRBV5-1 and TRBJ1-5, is KAGVTQTPRYLIKTRGQQVTLSCSPISGHRSVSWYQQTPGQGLQFLFEYFSETQRNKGNFPGRFSGRQFSNSRSEMNVSTLELGDSALYLCASRLPPDREIRGNQPQHFGDGTRLSIL.

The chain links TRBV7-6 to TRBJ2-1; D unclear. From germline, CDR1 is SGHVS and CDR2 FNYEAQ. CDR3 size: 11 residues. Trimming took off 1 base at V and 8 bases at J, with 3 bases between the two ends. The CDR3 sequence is CASSLVDEQFF. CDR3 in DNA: TGTGCCAGCAGCTTAGTCGATGAGCAGTTCTTC.

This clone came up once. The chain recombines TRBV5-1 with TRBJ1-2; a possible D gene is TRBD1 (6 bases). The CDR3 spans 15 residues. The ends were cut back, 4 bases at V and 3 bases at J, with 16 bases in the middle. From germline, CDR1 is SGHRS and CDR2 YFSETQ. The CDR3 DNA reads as TGCGCCAGCAGCCCCGAGGGCAGGGGTGACTATGGCTACACCTTC. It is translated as CASSPEGRGDYGYTF.

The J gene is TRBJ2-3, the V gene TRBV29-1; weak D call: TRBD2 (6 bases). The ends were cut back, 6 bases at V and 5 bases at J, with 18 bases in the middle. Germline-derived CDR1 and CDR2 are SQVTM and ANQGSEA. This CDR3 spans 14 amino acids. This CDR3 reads CSVAPRLEIDTQYF. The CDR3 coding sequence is TGCAGCGTAGCTCCCCGACTAGAAATAGATACGCAGTATTTT.

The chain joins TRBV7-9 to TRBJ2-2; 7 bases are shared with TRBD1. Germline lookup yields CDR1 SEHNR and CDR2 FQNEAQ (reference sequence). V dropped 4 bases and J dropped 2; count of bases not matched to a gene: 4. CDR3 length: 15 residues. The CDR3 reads CASSSRQGNTGELFF. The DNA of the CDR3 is TGTGCCAGCAGCTCCAGACAGGGTAACACCGGGGAGCTGTTTTTT.

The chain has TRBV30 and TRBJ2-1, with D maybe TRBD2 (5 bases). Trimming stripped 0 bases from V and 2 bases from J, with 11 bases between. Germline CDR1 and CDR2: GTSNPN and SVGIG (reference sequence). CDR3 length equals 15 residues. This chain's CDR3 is CAWSVGEKPYNEQFF. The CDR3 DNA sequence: TGTGCCTGGAGTGTTGGGGAGAAGCCCTACAATGAGCAGTTCTTC.

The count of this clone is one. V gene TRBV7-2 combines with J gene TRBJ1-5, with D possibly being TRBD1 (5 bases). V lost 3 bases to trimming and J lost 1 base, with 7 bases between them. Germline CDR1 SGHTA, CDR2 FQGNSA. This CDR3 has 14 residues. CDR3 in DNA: TGTGCCAGCAGCTTGCGGGGGAGCAATCAGCCCCAGCATTTT. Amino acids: CASSLRGSNQPQHF. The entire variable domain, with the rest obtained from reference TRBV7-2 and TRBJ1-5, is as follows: GAGVSQSPSNKVTEKGKDVELRCDPISGHTALYWYRQSLGQGLEFLIYFQGNSAPDKSGLPSDRFSAERTGGSVSTLTIQRTQQEDSAVYLCASSLRGSNQPQHFGDGTRLSIL.

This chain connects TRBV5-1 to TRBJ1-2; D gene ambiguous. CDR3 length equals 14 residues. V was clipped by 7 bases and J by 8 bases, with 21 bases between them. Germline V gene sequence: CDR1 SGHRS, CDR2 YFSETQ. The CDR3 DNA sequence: TGCGCCAGCGGGATGGACGGGCCGGAGGAGGGCTACACCTTC. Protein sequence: CASGMDGPEEGYTF.

CDR3 residues: CASSLIQGRNQPQHF. As DNA, the CDR3 is TGTGCCAGCAGTTTAATACAGGGGAGAAATCAGCCCCAGCATTTT. The J gene is TRBJ1-5, the V gene TRBV28, with TRBD1 identical over 7 bases. CDR3 length: 15 residues. Unmatched junction bases numbered 5, after V lost 2 bases and J lost 4 bases. Germline-derived CDR1 and CDR2 are MDHEN and SYDVKM.

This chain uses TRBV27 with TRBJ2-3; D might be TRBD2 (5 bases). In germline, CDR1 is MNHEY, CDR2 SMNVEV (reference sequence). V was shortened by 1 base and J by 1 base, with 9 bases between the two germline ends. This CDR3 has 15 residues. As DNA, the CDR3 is TGTGCCAGCAGTTTATTAGTGAGGGGCACAGATACGCAGTATTTT. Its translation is CASSLLVRGTDTQYF.

The CDR3 here is CASSISGYEQYF. In DNA form, the CDR3 reads TGTGCCAGCAGTATTTCGGGCTACGAGCAGTACTTC. The rearrangement uses TRBV27 and TRBJ2-7; unclear D gene. The V end was cut by 5 bases, the J end by 3 bases, with 8 bases between. The CDR3 spans 12 residues. Germline V gene lookup returns CDR1 MNHEY and CDR2 SMNVEV (reference sequence).

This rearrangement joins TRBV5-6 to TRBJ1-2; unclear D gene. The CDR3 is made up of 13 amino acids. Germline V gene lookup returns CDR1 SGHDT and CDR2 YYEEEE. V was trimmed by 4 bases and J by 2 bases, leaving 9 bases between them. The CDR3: CASSPSGNYGYTF. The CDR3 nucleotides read TGTGCCAGCAGCCCGAGCGGGAACTATGGCTACACCTTC.